These 20 T cell receptor beta chains were all obtained from the same sample, sequenced in a study of shared clonotypes between healthy human individuals. CD45RO-negative, CCR7-selected cells formed the naive CD8 fraction, which excluded terminally differentiated effector memory CD45RA+ cells. Method: immunoSEQ multiplex PCR; TCRdb's copy keeps in-frame clones and lacks some. The sample has under 700,000 clones; about 95% are singletons. The sequenced sample consisted of naive CD8+ T cells sorted from blood. The receptors originated from a woman between 25 and 40 years old in good health.

This chain joins TRBV7-6 and TRBJ1-2, with 8 bases matching TRBD1. The J segment lost 4 bases and the V segment lost 5 bases, leaving 6 bases of the junction unmatched. The germline V gene has CDR1 SGHVS and CDR2 FNYEAQ. The CDR3 has 14 amino acids. The CDR3: CASSLGQGSYGYTF. In DNA, the CDR3 is TGTGCCAGCAGCCTCGGACAGGGAAGCTATGGCTACACCTTC.

V usage is TRBV27 and J usage is TRBJ2-1; D gene ambiguous. Trimming pared 8 bases from V and 5 bases from J, leaving 16 bases between. The CDR3 is 14 residues long. The germline gives CDR1 MNHEY, CDR2 SMNVEV (reference sequence). The CDR3 region is CASGIPWADNEQFF. CDR3 nucleotides: TGTGCCAGCGGGATTCCCTGGGCTGACAATGAGCAGTTCTTC.

V gene TRBV15 combines with J gene TRBJ2-1; the match to TRBD2 covers 10 bases. After removal of 5 bases from V and 5 bases from J, the junction contained 6 bases not matched to a gene. The germline gives CDR1 LNHNV, CDR2 YYDKDF (reference sequence). CDR3 length: 15 residues. As DNA, the CDR3 is TGTGCCACCAGCCCGTTCGGGACTAGCGACAATGAGCAGTTCTTC. Amino acids: CATSPFGTSDNEQFF.

The J gene is TRBJ1-1, the V gene TRBV4-1; tentatively, D is TRBD1 (5 bases). The germline V and J ends were trimmed by 3 bases and 1 base, with 12 bases remaining between them. CDR3 length: 15 amino acids. CDR1 MGHRA and CDR2 YSYEKL come from the germline V gene. This CDR3 reads CASSHQAGSNTEAFF. Written as DNA, the CDR3 is TGCGCCAGCAGCCACCAGGCAGGGTCGAACACTGAAGCTTTCTTT.

This clone appeared a few times. The V call is TRBV7-9, the J call TRBJ2-7, with TRBD1 identical over 8 bases. This CDR3 spans 14 amino acids. CDR1 SEHNR and CDR2 FQNEAQ come from the germline V gene (reference sequence). Trimming removed 6 bases from V and 7 bases from J; junction bases left unmatched: 11. Here the CDR3 reads CASSSGTGGREQYF. In DNA form, the CDR3 reads TGTGCCAGCAGTTCCGGGACAGGAGGTCGTGAGCAGTACTTC.

This chain uses TRBV7-7 with TRBJ2-7; D gene ambiguous. Germline V gene data show CDR1 as SSHAT and CDR2 as FNYEAQ (reference sequence). The CDR3 runs to 14 residues. V lost 1 base and J 6 bases, leaving 13 bases between the germline ends. CDR3: CASSLGGSQSEQYF. The DNA for the CDR3 is TGTGCCAGCAGCTTAGGAGGTTCCCAATCCGAGCAGTACTTC.

Concerning this clone: The sample has other DNA sequences that encode this CDR3 too. The genes are TRBV27 and TRBJ2-7; D is possibly TRBD2 (6 bases). The CDR3 is made up of 13 amino acids. CDR1 MNHEY and CDR2 SMNVEV come from the germline V gene (reference sequence). V gave up 4 bases and J gave up 0 bases, with 7 bases separating them. The CDR3 sequence: CASSSGSSYEQYF. The CDR3 bases are TGTGCCAGCAGTTCCGGGAGCTCCTACGAGCAGTACTTC.

This chain joins TRBV7-9 and TRBJ1-2; TRBD1 matches 8 bases. Per germline, CDR1 SEHNR and CDR2 FQNEAQ (reference sequence). There are 13 residues in the CDR3. V lost 0 bases, J lost 6 bases, and 0 bases stayed unmatched. The CDR3 DNA sequence: TGTGCCAGCAGCTTAGCACAGGGGGATGGCTACACCTTC. The encoded protein is CASSLAQGDGYTF.

The chain joins TRBV28 to TRBJ1-1; D is unclear. In germline, CDR1 is MDHEN, CDR2 SYDVKM. The CDR3 totals 12 residues. Trimming removed 4 bases at V and 9 bases at J, with 12 bases between. The DNA for the CDR3 is TGTGCCAGCAGTTCTCCCGACTTACAAGCTTTCTTT. This sequence encodes CASSSPDLQAFF.

This clone is a singleton in its sample. The chain carries TRBV7-6 and TRBJ1-5, with D tentatively TRBD1 (6 bases). Germline loops: CDR1 SGHVS, CDR2 FNYEAQ. Trimming stripped 5 bases from V and 7 bases from J, with 18 bases between. The CDR3 contains 15 residues. CDR3 DNA sequence: TGTGCCAGCAGCCCCGGTTGGGGGGCAGGACAGCCCCAGCATTTT. Translated, it gives CASSPGWGAGQPQHF.

V is TRBV29-1 and J is TRBJ2-5; tentatively, D is TRBD2 (6 bases). Germline values: CDR1 SQVTM, CDR2 ANQGSEA. V shed 6 bases and J shed 5 bases, with 13 bases lying between them. CDR3 length: 12 amino acids. The CDR3 bases are TGCAGCGTGCAGGGTCGGGGGGAGACCCAGTACTTC. This gives the protein CSVQGRGETQYF.

The rearrangement links TRBV28 to TRBJ2-5, with 10 nucleotides matching TRBD2. CDR1 is MDHEN and CDR2 is SYDVKM in the germline V gene. The V segment lost 2 bases and the J segment 5 bases; nucleotides outside the gene matches: 11. This CDR3 region has 17 residues. DNA of the CDR3: TGTGCCAGCAGTTTAACGCTAGCGGGAGAGGGGGGGGAGACCCAGTACTTC. Its protein is CASSLTLAGEGGETQYF.

A single count supports this clone. The chain couples TRBV27 to TRBJ2-7; 9 nucleotides align to TRBD1. The CDR3 is 14 residues long. CDR1 and CDR2 from the germline V gene are MNHEY and SMNVEV (reference sequence). V gave up 4 bases and J gave up 1 base; unmatched junction bases: 2. Written as DNA, the CDR3 is TGTGCCAGCAGTTCGGGACAGGGATCCTACGAGCAGTACTTC. As protein: CASSSGQGSYEQYF.

The rearrangement links TRBV28 to TRBJ1-4; D gene ambiguous. The ends were cut back, 5 bases at V and 7 bases at J, with 23 bases in the middle. Germline-derived CDR1 and CDR2 are MDHEN and SYDVKM. The CDR3 runs 17 residues. The CDR3 loop reads CASSPLEFPPSGEKLFF. The CDR3 DNA follows: TGTGCCAGCAGTCCCCTCGAATTCCCCCCTTCGGGTGAAAAACTGTTTTTT.

The chain joins TRBV19 to TRBJ1-5; 8 nucleotides align to TRBD1. This CDR3 comprises 16 residues. Germline CDR1 is LNHDA and CDR2 is SQIVND (reference sequence). V lost 6 bases, J lost 0 bases, and 7 bases stayed unmatched. The CDR3 sequence is CASSETGDYSNQPQHF. The CDR3 coding sequence is TGTGCCAGTAGCGAGACAGGGGATTATAGCAATCAGCCCCAGCATTTT.

The table lists this clone with a count of one. The CDR3 bases are TGTGCCAGCAGCGCCCTAGATGAGCAGTTCTTC. It codes for CASSALDEQFF. The V call is TRBV9, the J call TRBJ2-1, with D hard to call. The CDR3 runs to 11 residues. Per the germline V gene, CDR1 is SGDLS and CDR2 is YYNGEE. Trimming shortened V by 3 bases and J by 8 bases, and 6 bases separated the two germline ends.

The V and J genes are TRBV19 and TRBJ1-2; D unresolved. Trimming removed 5 bases at V and 3 bases at J, with 13 bases between. The CDR3 sequence is 14 residues long. CDR1 is LNHDA, CDR2 SQIVND, per germline (reference sequence). CDR3 nucleotides: TGTGCCAGTAGTGACGGAGATACCTACTATGGCTACACCTTC. It encodes CASSDGDTYYGYTF.

This sequence joins TRBV11-2 and TRBJ2-7; D is ambiguous. Germline V gives CDR1 SGHAT, CDR2 FQNNGV. CDR3 length: 12 residues. Trimming took 5 bases from V and 6 from J, leaving 11 bases between them. CDR3 region: CASSRTAAEQYF. DNA for the CDR3: TGTGCCAGCAGCCGGACGGCCGCCGAGCAGTACTTC.

This rearrangement joins TRBV28 to TRBJ2-7, with TRBD1 matching over 7 bases. V shed 0 bases and J 7 bases; nucleotides not matched to a gene: 6. This CDR3 has 14 residues. Germline CDR1 reads MDHEN; CDR2 reads SYDVKM. The CDR3 here is CASSLWTGHGEQYF. The CDR3 DNA is TGTGCCAGCAGTTTATGGACAGGGCACGGGGAGCAGTACTTC.

V and J are TRBV15 and TRBJ2-1; perhaps TRBD2 as D (5 bases). V was pared by 5 bases and J by 8 bases, with 16 bases between. Per germline, CDR1 LNHNV and CDR2 YYDKDF (reference sequence). The CDR3 sequence is 14 residues long. The CDR3, as DNA: TGTGCCACCAGCCCACGTTACGGGATCGATGAGCAGTTCTTC. It codes for CATSPRYGIDEQFF. The entire variable domain, with the rest obtained from reference TRBV15 and TRBJ2-1, is as follows: DAMVIQNPRYQVTQFGKPVTLSCSQTLNHNVMYWYQQKSSQAPKLLFHYYDKDFNNEADTPDNFQSRRPNTSFCFLDIRSPGLGDTAMYLCATSPRYGIDEQFFGPGTRLTVL.